The clone carrying this T cell receptor beta chain was detected a few times. Indicated time point: pre-sensitization, week 0. This sample's treatment: therapeutic diphenylcyclopropenone sensitization with weekly scalp DPC. Total RNA came from unfractionated whole blood. The data derive from a study of human T cells and chemical hapten exposure. Study as a whole: Weekly administration of diphenylcyclopropenone to the scalp of patients continued throughout the approximately 24-week study. Minor volume differences among pooled libraries chiefly drove per-sample TCR yield variation.

TCRdb re-called the RACE reads through MiXCR, storing one row per CDR3 protein. The sample lists 350,000 to 400,000 distinct CDR3 sequences, less than 6.5% seen once, with approximately 2.8% in the top ten. The germline V gene encodes CDR1 SGHRS and CDR2 YFSETQ. CDR3 length: 14 residues. V dropped 0 bases and J dropped 4 bases, with 10 bases sitting between them. The rearrangement uses TRBV5-1 and TRBJ1-1; D is undetermined. This clonotype originated in a woman aged 45-59 years with alopecia areata. Some clones in this sample may be carry-over from other donors' samples. The specimen comprised whole blood, sampled in connection with sensitization to the hapten diphenylcyclopropenone (DPC). The CDR3 sequence is CASSLDLKGTEAFF. The CDR3 region has the DNA TGCGCCAGCAGCTTGGATCTAAAAGGCACTGAAGCTTTCTTT.